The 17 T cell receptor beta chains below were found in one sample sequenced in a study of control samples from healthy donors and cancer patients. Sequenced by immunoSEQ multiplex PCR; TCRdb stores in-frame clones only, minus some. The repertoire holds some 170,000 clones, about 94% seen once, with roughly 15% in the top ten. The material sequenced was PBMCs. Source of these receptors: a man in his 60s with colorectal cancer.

CDR3 in DNA: TGTGCCAGCAGCCAGACAGGGTCCCAAGAGACCCAGTACTTC. This translates into CASSQTGSQETQYF. This chain uses TRBV5-6 with TRBJ2-5, with 7 bases lining up with TRBD1. J gave up 1 base and V 4 bases, and 4 bases lay outside the gene matches. This CDR3 region has 14 residues. CDR1 and CDR2 from the germline V gene are SGHDT and YYEEEE.

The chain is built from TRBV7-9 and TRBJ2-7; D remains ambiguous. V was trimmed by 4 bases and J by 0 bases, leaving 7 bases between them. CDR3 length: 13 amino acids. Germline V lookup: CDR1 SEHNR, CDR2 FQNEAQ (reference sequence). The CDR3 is CASSWRNSYEQYF. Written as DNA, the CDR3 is TGTGCCAGCAGCTGGAGAAACTCCTACGAGCAGTACTTC.

The CDR3 sequence is CASSLDSSTDTQYF. CDR3 nucleotide sequence: TGTGCCAGCAGCCTGGACAGTAGCACAGATACGCAGTATTTT. The chain has TRBV7-9 and TRBJ2-3, with a tentative D call TRBD1 (6 bases). The CDR3 has 14 amino acids. Looked up from germline, CDR1 is SEHNR and CDR2 is FQNEAQ (reference sequence). With 5 bases removed from V and 0 bases from J, the gap between germline ends came to 9 bases. Using reference TRBV7-9 and TRBJ2-3 for the parts outside the CDR3, the full variable domain is DTGVSQNPRHKITKRGQNVTFRCDPISEHNRLYWYRQTLGQGPEFLTYFQNEAQLEKSRLLSDRFSAERPKGSFSTLEIQRTEQGDSAMYLCASSLDSSTDTQYFGPGTRLTVL.

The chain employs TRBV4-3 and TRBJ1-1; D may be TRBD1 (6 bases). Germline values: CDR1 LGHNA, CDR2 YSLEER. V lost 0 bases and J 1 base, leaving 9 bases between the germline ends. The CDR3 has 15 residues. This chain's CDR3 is CASSQDATGNTEAFF. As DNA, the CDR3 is TGCGCCAGCAGCCAAGACGCGACAGGGAACACTGAAGCTTTCTTT.

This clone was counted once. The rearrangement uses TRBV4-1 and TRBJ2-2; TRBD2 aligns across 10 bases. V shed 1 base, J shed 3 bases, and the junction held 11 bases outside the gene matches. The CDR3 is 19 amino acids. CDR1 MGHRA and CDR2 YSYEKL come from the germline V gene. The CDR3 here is CASSQVVPSGGLDTGELFF. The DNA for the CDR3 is TGCGCCAGCAGCCAAGTTGTTCCTAGCGGGGGCTTGGACACCGGGGAGCTGTTTTTT.

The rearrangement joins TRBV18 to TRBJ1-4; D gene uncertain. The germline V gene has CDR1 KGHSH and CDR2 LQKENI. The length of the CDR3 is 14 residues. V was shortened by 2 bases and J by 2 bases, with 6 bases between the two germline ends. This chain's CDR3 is CASSPGVTNEKLFF. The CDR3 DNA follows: TGTGCCAGCTCACCAGGGGTCACTAATGAAAAACTGTTTTTT.

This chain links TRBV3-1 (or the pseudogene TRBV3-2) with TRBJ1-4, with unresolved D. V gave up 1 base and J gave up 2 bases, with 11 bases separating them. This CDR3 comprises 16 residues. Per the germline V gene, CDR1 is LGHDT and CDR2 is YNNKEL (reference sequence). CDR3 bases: TGTGCCAGCAGCCAAGGACCTCCTGGCACTAATGAAAAACTGTTTTTT. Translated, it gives CASSQGPPGTNEKLFF.

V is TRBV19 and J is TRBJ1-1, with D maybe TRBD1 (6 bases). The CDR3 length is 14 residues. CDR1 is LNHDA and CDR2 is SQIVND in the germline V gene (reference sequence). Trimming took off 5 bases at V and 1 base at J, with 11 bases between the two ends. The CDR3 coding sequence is TGTGCCAGTAGTGGGGGCGGATGGAACACTGAAGCTTTCTTT. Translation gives CASSGGGWNTEAFF.

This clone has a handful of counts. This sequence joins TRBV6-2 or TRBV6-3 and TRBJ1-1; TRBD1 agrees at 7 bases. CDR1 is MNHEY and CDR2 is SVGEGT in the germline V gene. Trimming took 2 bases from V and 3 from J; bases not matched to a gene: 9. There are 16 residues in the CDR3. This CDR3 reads CASSYPPLGQYTEAFF. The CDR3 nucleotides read TGTGCCAGCAGTTACCCGCCCCTGGGACAGTACACTGAAGCTTTCTTT.

CDR3: CASSWDGYQETQYF. The CDR3 DNA reads as TGTGCCAGCAGCTGGGACGGCTACCAAGAGACCCAGTACTTC. The chain has TRBV7-9 and TRBJ2-5, with D perhaps assigned TRBD1 or TRBD2 (5 bases each). V gave up 4 bases and J gave up 0 bases, with 9 bases separating them. From germline, CDR1 is SEHNR and CDR2 FQNEAQ (reference sequence). The CDR3 covers 14 residues.

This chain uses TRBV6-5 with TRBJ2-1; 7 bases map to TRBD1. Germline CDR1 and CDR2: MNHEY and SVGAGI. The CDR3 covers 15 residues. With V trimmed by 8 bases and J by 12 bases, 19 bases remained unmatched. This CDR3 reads CASSKTVDRVGGQFF. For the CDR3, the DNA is TGTGCCAGCTCCAAGACGGTAGACAGGGTGGGTGGGCAGTTCTTC.

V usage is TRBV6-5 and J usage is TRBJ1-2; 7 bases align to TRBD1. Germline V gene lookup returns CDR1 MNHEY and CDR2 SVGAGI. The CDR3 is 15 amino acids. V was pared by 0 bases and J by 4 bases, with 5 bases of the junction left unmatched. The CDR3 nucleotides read TGTGCCAGCAGTTACTCGGGGACAGACCCCTATGGCTACACCTTC. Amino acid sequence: CASSYSGTDPYGYTF.

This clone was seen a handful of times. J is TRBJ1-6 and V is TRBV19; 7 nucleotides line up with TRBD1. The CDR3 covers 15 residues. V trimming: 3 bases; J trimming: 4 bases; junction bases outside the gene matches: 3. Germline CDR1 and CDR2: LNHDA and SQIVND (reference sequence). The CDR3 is CASSISGQYNSPLHF. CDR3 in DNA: TGTGCCAGTAGTATTTCGGGACAGTATAATTCACCCCTCCACTTT.

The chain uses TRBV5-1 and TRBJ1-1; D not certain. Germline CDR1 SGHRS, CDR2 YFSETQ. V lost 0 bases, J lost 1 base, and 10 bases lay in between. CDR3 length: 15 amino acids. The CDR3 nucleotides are TGCGCCAGCAGCTTGGGTGGAGGGTCGAACACTGAAGCTTTCTTT. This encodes CASSLGGGSNTEAFF. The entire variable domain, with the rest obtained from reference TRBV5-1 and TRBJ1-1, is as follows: KAGVTQTPRYLIKTRGQQVTLSCSPISGHRSVSWYQQTPGQGLQFLFEYFSETQRNKGNFPGRFSGRQFSNSRSEMNVSTLELGDSALYLCASSLGGGSNTEAFFGQGTRLTVV.

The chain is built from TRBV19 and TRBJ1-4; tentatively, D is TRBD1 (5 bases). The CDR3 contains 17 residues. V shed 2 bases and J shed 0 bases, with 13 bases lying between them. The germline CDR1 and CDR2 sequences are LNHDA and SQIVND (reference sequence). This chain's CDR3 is CASSIRFGGATNEKLFF. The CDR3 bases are TGTGCCAGTAGTATAAGGTTCGGAGGGGCAACTAATGAAAAACTGTTTTTT.

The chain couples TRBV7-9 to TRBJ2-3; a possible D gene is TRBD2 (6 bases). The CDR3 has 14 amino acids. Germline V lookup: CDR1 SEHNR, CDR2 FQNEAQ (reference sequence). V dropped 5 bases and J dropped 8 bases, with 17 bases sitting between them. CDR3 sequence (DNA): TGTGCCAGCAGCCCCCGGGACGGCGGGGTTACGCAGTATTTT. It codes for CASSPRDGGVTQYF.

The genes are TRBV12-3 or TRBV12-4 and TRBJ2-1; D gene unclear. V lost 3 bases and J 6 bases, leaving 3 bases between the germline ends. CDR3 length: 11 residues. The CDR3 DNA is TGTGCCAGCAGTTTCGGCAATGAGCAGTTCTTC. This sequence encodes CASSFGNEQFF.